This T cell receptor (beta chain) was sequenced during a study of cytomegalovirus exposure and HLA in healthy donors. The study, taken as a whole, reports: There was a cluster of highly shared sequence variants that was likely a sequencing artifact.

For this clone: Its cognate antigen is unknown.

13 Jbeta primers and 60 Vbeta primers were used for the PCR. Sequencing was performed with immunoSEQ multiplex PCR; in TCRdb, only in-frame clones are kept and a portion is missing. This table has approximately 110,000 clones, 70% to 75% appearing once. Germline assignment: CDR1 SGHVS and CDR2 FNYEAQ. The trim removed 5 bases at V and 3 bases at J, leaving 9 bases unmatched. The CDR3 sequence is 17 residues long. Material: PBMCs. This clonotype originated in a woman between 40 and 55 years old in good health and CMV-seronegative. The chain couples TRBV7-6 to TRBJ2-1; 11 positions agree with TRBD2. As DNA, the CDR3 is TGTGCCAGCAGCCCGTTAGCGGGAGGGGGACTCTACAATGAGCAGTTCTTC. Residues: CASSPLAGGGLYNEQFF.